This record concerns one T cell receptor beta chain sequence. Its antigen remains unidentified. The sample comes from a study of T cell repertoires in cytomegalovirus infection. Study background: Public TCR beta signatures were indicative of both CMV infection and a matching HLA type.

TCRdb re-analysed the reads in MiXCR, keeping a single row per CDR3 protein. Of approximately 910,000 distinct CDR3 sequences listed, under 40% are singletons. This CDR3 has 14 residues. Germline V gene lookup returns CDR1 MRHNA and CDR2 SNTAGT. Trimming took off 4 bases at V and 4 bases at J, with 12 bases between the two ends. Study-wide results and limits: Within the response measured ex vivo, HLA-C-restricted CMV-specific TCR beta clonotypes were dominant. Cumulated frequencies of public TCR beta families served to identify carriers of CMV plus the relevant HLA.

The genes are TRBV6-4 and TRBJ2-3; no clear D gene. Sequenced material: cultured CD8+ T cells from PBMCs, taken from culture after CMV antigen stimulation. The TCR originated in a human donor in good health (CMV status not recorded). Some clones in this sample may be carry-over from other donors' samples. The CDR3 spells CASSGAVFSDTQYF. The CDR3 nucleotides are TGTGCCAGCAGTGGGGCAGTGTTTTCAGATACGCAGTATTTT.